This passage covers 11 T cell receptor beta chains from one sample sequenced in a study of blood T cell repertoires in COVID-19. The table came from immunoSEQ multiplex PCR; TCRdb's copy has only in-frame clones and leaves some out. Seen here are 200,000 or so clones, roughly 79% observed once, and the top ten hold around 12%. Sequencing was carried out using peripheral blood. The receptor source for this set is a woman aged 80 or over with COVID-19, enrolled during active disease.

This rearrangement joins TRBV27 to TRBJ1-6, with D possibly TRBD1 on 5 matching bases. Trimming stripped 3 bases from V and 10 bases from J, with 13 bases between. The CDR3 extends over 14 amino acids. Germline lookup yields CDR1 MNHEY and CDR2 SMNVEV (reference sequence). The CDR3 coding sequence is TGTGCCAGCAGTTTCCCAGGGTTTGGGTCACCCCTCCACTTT. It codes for CASSFPGFGSPLHF.

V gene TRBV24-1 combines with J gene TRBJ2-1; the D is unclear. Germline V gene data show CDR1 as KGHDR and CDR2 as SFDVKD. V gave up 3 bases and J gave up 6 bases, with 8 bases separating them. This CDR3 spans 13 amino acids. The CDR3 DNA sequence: TGTGCCACCAGTGATCAGCGAGGCAATGAGCAGTTCTTC. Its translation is CATSDQRGNEQFF.

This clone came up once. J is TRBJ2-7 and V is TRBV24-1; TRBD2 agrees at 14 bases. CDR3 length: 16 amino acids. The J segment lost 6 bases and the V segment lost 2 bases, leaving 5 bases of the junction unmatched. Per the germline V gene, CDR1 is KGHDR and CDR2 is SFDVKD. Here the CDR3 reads CATSDSRLAGGVEQYF. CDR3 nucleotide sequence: TGTGCCACCAGTGATTCGAGACTAGCGGGAGGGGTCGAGCAGTACTTC.

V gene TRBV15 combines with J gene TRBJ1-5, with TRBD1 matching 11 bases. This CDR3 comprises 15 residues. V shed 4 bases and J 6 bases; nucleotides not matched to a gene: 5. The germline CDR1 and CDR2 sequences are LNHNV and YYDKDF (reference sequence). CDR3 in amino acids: CATSNRTGGVQPQHF. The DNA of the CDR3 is TGTGCCACCAGCAACAGGACAGGGGGCGTTCAGCCCCAGCATTTT.

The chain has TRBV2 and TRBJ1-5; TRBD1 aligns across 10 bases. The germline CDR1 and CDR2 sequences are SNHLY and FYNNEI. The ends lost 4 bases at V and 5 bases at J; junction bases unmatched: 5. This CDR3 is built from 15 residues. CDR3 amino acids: CASSVGQGIYQPQHF. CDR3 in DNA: TGTGCCAGCAGTGTGGGACAGGGGATTTATCAGCCCCAGCATTTT.

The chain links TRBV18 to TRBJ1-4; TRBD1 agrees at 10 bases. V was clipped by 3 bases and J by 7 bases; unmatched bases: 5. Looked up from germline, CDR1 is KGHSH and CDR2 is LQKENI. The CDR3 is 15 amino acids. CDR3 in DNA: TGTGCCAGCTCACCGGGACAGGGGAGAGCTGAAAAACTGTTTTTT. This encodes CASSPGQGRAEKLFF.

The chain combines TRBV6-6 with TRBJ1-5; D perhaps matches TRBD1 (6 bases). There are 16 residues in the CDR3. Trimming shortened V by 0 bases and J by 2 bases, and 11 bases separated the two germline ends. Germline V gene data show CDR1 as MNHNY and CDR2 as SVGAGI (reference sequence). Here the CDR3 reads CASSYSGGRGNQPQHF. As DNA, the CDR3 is TGTGCCAGCAGTTACTCGGGGGGGCGCGGCAATCAGCCCCAGCATTTT.

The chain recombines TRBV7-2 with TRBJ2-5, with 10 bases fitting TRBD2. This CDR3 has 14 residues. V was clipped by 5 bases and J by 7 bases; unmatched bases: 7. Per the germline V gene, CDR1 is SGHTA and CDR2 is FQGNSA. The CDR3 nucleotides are TGTGCCAGCAGCGTTGTAGCGGGGGGAGGGACCCAGTACTTC. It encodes CASSVVAGGGTQYF.

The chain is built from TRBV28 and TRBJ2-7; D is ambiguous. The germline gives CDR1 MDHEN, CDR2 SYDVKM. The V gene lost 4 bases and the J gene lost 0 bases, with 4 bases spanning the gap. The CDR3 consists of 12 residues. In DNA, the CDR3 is TGTGCCAGCAGTTGGAGCTCCTACGAGCAGTACTTC. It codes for CASSWSSYEQYF.

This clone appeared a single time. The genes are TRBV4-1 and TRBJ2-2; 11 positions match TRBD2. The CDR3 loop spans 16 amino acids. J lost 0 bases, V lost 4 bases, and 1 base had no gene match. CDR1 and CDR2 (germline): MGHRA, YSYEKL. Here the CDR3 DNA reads TGCGCCAGCAGCCGACTAGCGGGAACGAACACCGGGGAGCTGTTTTTT. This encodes CASSRLAGTNTGELFF.

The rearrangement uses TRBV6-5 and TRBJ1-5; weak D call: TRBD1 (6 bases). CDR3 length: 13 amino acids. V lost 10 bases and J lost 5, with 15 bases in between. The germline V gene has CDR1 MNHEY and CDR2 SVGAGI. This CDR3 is CATTGMYDQPQHF. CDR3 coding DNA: TGTGCCACCACAGGGATGTACGATCAGCCCCAGCATTTT.